Presented here are 3 T cell receptor beta chains from one specimen sequenced in a study of post-analysis software for immune sequencing data. General study points: Controls had lower frequencies than patients of a handful of TRBV segments, which included TRBV5-6, TRBV5-1 and TRBV20-1.

Prepared libraries of TCR beta cDNA carried unique molecular identifiers. A single record per CDR3 protein comes from TCRdb applying MiXCR to the PCR reads. In the table there are 650,000 to 850,000 distinct CDR3 sequences, around 46% of which are singletons. Their cognate antigens are unknown. The sequenced material came from blood. Source of these receptors: a girl between 10 and 17 years old with multiple sclerosis.

CDR3: CASSQGNSGRSLEQYF. The DNA for the CDR3 is TGTGCCAGCAGCCAAGGCAATAGCGGGAGATCTCTCGAGCAGTACTTC. V gene TRBV3-1 combines with J gene TRBJ2-7; 9 positions match TRBD2. Trimming took 1 base from V and 6 from J; bases not matched to a gene: 10. Looked up from germline, CDR1 is LGHDT and CDR2 is YNNKEL (reference sequence). This CDR3 spans 16 amino acids.

The chain uses TRBV7-2 and TRBJ2-7; D possibly corresponds to TRBD1 (6 bases). The CDR3 is 13 amino acids. CDR1 is SGHTA and CDR2 is FQGNSA in the germline V gene. The germline V and J ends were trimmed by 4 bases and 5 bases, with 12 bases remaining between them. CDR3 DNA sequence: TGTGCCAGCAGCTCTCGGACAGTCCACGAGCAGTACTTC. As protein: CASSSRTVHEQYF. Based on the CDR3 plus reference TRBV7-2 and TRBJ2-7, the full variable domain is GAGVSQSPSNKVTEKGKDVELRCDPISGHTALYWYRQSLGQGLEFLIYFQGNSAPDKSGLPSDRFSAERTGGSVSTLTIQRTQQEDSAVYLCASSSRTVHEQYFGPGTRLTVT.

This clonotype has more than one count but fewer than ten. Mismatch with germline at one junction end may stem from a read error. The chain combines TRBV7-8 with TRBJ2-5; D is undetermined. The J call may not be correct, given that the DNA end is closer to TRBJ2-7. This CDR3 comprises 14 residues. Germline CDR1 SGHVS, CDR2 FQNEAQ. The CDR3 loop is CASRLGPTTYEQYF. The CDR3 nucleotides read TGTGCCAGCAGATTAGGACCGACGACCTACGAGCAGTACTTC.